This TCR beta chain was observed in a study of T cells in localized non-small cell lung cancer. Findings and limits, study-wide: Median around 62 top-100 tumor clones were shared with paired adjacent lung. It remains possible that heterogeneity exists, since only one tumor region was sequenced. Uninvolved nearby lung showed the greatest T cell clonality, exceeding that found in tumor. Increased T cell density in blood showed an association with longer overall survival.

The assay was immunoSEQ multiplex PCR, and TCRdb's table has in-frame clones only and misses some. Here the sample spans around 15,000 clones, approximately 87% being singletons. Of note for this clone: Its cognate antigen is unknown.

Germline V CDR1 and CDR2: SEHNR, FQNEAQ (reference sequence). Trimming removed 7 bases at V and 4 bases at J, with 15 bases between. This CDR3 region has 14 residues. This receptor was obtained from a male donor at least 60 years old with stage II lung adenocarcinoma. The specimen comprised peripheral blood mononuclear cells, sampled before any cancer treatment. The chain has TRBV7-9 and TRBJ2-3; D is undetermined. CDR3 region: CASTLPTSADTQYF. For the CDR3, the DNA is TGTGCCAGCACCCTACCTACGTCTGCAGATACGCAGTATTTT.